One and the same sample provided the 22 T cell receptor beta chains below, sequenced in a study of neoadjuvant nivolumab and ipilimumab in lung cancer. The method was immunoSEQ multiplex PCR; TCRdb's version includes in-frame clones alone and lacks a portion of them. The data show thousands of clones, with 91% seen just once and approximately 3.4% held by the top ten. The material was blood, obtained after neoadjuvant nivolumab, alone or with ipilimumab, at or shortly before surgery. These receptors all come from an adult with non-small cell lung cancer. Some clones in this sample may be carry-over from other donors' samples.

This clone was picked up one time. The chain carries TRBV5-1 and TRBJ2-1; unclear D gene. Germline CDR1 reads SGHRS; CDR2 reads YFSETQ. Between the trimmed V and J ends, which lost 0 bases and 10 bases, there was a span of 11 bases. The CDR3 contains 13 residues. CDR3 sequence (DNA): TGCGCCAGCAGCTTGGCCGTGGTAAGCGAGCAGTTCTTC. Residues: CASSLAVVSEQFF.

The chain combines TRBV20-1 with TRBJ1-1; unclear D gene. The CDR3 runs to 11 residues. Germline V gene sequence: CDR1 DFQATT, CDR2 SNEGSKA (reference sequence). Trimming shortened V by 6 bases and J by 5 bases, and 10 bases separated the two germline ends. The CDR3 nucleotides are TGCAGTGCAGTCCTGGGGACTGAAGCTTTCTTT. Translation: CSAVLGTEAFF.

With regard to this clone: One junction end does not reproduce the germline sequence, and a read error may be involved. The J gene is TRBJ1-5, the V gene TRBV5-1, with 9 positions matching TRBD1. Germline V CDR1 and CDR2: SGHRS, YFSETQ. The CDR3 spans 14 residues. The CDR3 loop is CASSLGTGFQPQHF. In nucleotides, the CDR3 is TGCGCCAGCAGTTTGGGGACAGGGTTTCAGCCCCAGCATTTT.

This chain joins TRBV6-4 and TRBJ2-2; 10 bases are a match to TRBD1. This CDR3 has 16 residues. Unmatched junction bases numbered 4, after V lost 3 bases and J lost 3 bases. Germline CDR1 and CDR2: MRHNA and SNTAGT. The CDR3 spells CASSEGDRGHTGELFF. The CDR3 DNA reads as TGTGCCAGCAGTGAAGGGGACAGGGGTCACACCGGGGAGCTGTTTTTT.

The chain recombines TRBV4-3 with TRBJ2-1; TRBD2 matches at 11 bases. There are 15 residues in the CDR3. Germline V gene data show CDR1 as LGHNA and CDR2 as YSLEER. Trimming took 5 bases from V and 5 from J; bases not matched to a gene: 5. This CDR3 is CASSYSGRGDNEQFF. The CDR3 nucleotides are TGCGCCAGCAGCTATAGCGGGAGGGGCGACAATGAGCAGTTCTTC.

The chain has TRBV18 and TRBJ2-1; TRBD1 matches 12 bases. Trimming removed 3 bases from V and 7 bases from J; junction bases left unmatched: 13. Germline lookup yields CDR1 KGHSH and CDR2 LQKENI. This CDR3 region has 18 residues. The CDR3 loop is CASSPALPGQGAINEQFF. The CDR3 DNA reads as TGTGCCAGCTCACCGGCTTTACCGGGACAGGGGGCGATTAATGAGCAGTTCTTC.

The gene calls are TRBV6-5 and TRBJ2-7; tentatively, D is TRBD1 (6 bases). This CDR3 is 13 amino acids long. Germline assignment: CDR1 MNHEY and CDR2 SVGAGI. CDR3 coding DNA: TGTGTCTCATCCGGGACATTATTCTCCGAGCAGTACTTC. Encoded protein: CVSSGTLFSEQYF.

This chain connects TRBV18 to TRBJ1-1; D is uncertain. Trimming shortened V by 3 bases and J by 3 bases, and 11 bases separated the two germline ends. This CDR3 has 14 amino acids. Germline CDR1 KGHSH, CDR2 LQKENI. CDR3 region: CASSPRTDHTEAFF. The CDR3 DNA is TGTGCCAGCTCACCTCGGACGGATCACACTGAAGCTTTCTTT.

The chain employs TRBV4-3 and TRBJ1-2; D may be TRBD1 (5 bases). V was trimmed by 1 base and J by 0 bases, leaving 9 bases between them. Germline-derived CDR1 and CDR2 are LGHNA and YSLEER. CDR3 size: 15 residues. The CDR3: CASSQARGTNYGYTF. The CDR3 DNA sequence: TGCGCCAGCAGCCAAGCAAGGGGTACTAACTATGGCTACACCTTC.

This clone was counted a single time. This chain links TRBV7-9 with TRBJ1-5; tentatively, D is TRBD1 (5 bases). CDR3 length: 15 residues. Trimming left V 2 bases short and J 4 bases short, with 12 bases between. CDR1 is SEHNR, CDR2 FQNEAQ, per germline (reference sequence). Here the CDR3 DNA reads TGTGCCAGCAGCTTAAGTGGGGGAGGGAATCAGCCCCAGCATTTT. The encoded protein is CASSLSGGGNQPQHF.

V usage is TRBV19 and J usage is TRBJ1-2; no clear D. CDR3 length: 15 residues. Trimming stripped 1 base from V and 2 bases from J, with 11 bases between. Looked up from germline, CDR1 is LNHDA and CDR2 is SQIVND (reference sequence). Here the CDR3 reads CASSIVGRRNYGYTF. Here the CDR3 DNA reads TGTGCCAGTAGTATAGTTGGACGGAGGAACTATGGCTACACCTTC.

The CDR3 loop is CASSPRTGTYEQYF. The CDR3 DNA sequence: TGTGCCAGCAGCCCCCGGACAGGGACCTACGAGCAGTACTTC. V usage is TRBV14 and J usage is TRBJ2-7; 8 bases fit TRBD1. The junction had 4 bases not matched to a gene; V was cut back by 4 bases and J by 2 bases. The CDR3 is 14 amino acids. Germline values: CDR1 SGHDN, CDR2 FVKESK.

The J gene is TRBJ2-1, the V gene TRBV7-3; 12 bases line up with TRBD2. Germline V gene data show CDR1 as SGHTA and CDR2 as FQGTGA. The CDR3 sequence is 16 residues long. V was clipped by 2 bases and J by 7 bases; unmatched bases: 6. This CDR3 is CASSLGLAGGGNEQFF. The CDR3 nucleotides are TGTGCCAGCAGCTTAGGGCTAGCGGGAGGGGGGAATGAGCAGTTCTTC.

This rearrangement joins TRBV29-1 to TRBJ1-1; D is uncertain. V lost 4 bases to trimming and J lost 0 bases, with 9 bases between them. Germline V gene data show CDR1 as SQVTM and CDR2 as ANQGSEA. This CDR3 contains 13 residues. The CDR3: CSVVRSMNTEAFF. DNA for the CDR3: TGCAGCGTTGTCAGGTCAATGAACACTGAAGCTTTCTTT.

The V call is TRBV29-1, the J call TRBJ2-7; maybe TRBD2 (7 bases). V was trimmed by 2 bases and J by 0 bases, leaving 17 bases between them. The CDR3 is 16 amino acids. Germline-derived CDR1 and CDR2 are SQVTM and ANQGSEA. CDR3 in DNA: TGCAGCGTTGAACTTTGGGGAGGGGGGAGCTCCTACGAGCAGTACTTC. Translating gives CSVELWGGGSSYEQYF.

V usage is TRBV2 and J usage is TRBJ2-1; 9 positions agree with TRBD1. There are 16 residues in the CDR3. In germline, CDR1 is SNHLY, CDR2 FYNNEI. V shed 6 bases and J 2 bases; nucleotides not matched to a gene: 8. The CDR3: CASSSPGQGAYNEQFF. Here the CDR3 DNA reads TGTGCCAGCAGCTCCCCGGGACAGGGCGCCTACAATGAGCAGTTCTTC.

The rearrangement links TRBV10-2 to TRBJ2-5; D is undetermined. CDR1 and CDR2 (germline): WSHSY, SAAADI. CDR3 length: 12 amino acids. Trimming took off 2 bases at V and 7 bases at J, with 8 bases between the two ends. This CDR3 is CASSEAAGTQYF. In nucleotides, the CDR3 is TGCGCCAGCAGTGAGGCCGCAGGGACCCAGTACTTC.

The V gene is TRBV6-5, the J gene TRBJ2-3; D uncertain. The ends were cut back, 10 bases at V and 2 bases at J, with 13 bases in the middle. Germline V gives CDR1 MNHEY, CDR2 SVGAGI. CDR3 size: 13 residues. This chain's CDR3 is CATAAGYTDTQYF. The DNA for the CDR3 is TGTGCCACCGCCGCAGGCTACACAGATACGCAGTATTTT.

This chain joins TRBV30 and TRBJ2-3, with D possibly being TRBD1 (6 bases). V shed 4 bases and J shed 3 bases, with 14 bases lying between them. The CDR3 length is 14 residues. Germline V gene sequence: CDR1 GTSNPN, CDR2 SVGIG (reference sequence). The CDR3 loop is CAWKTGIRTDTQYF. CDR3 DNA sequence: TGTGCCTGGAAAACAGGGATAAGGACAGATACGCAGTATTTT.

The chain employs TRBV25-1 and TRBJ2-7; tentatively, D is TRBD1 (6 bases). This CDR3 has 13 amino acids. CDR1 and CDR2 (germline): MGHDK, SYGVNS. The V and J ends lost 7 bases and 5 bases respectively, with 15 bases between them. Here the CDR3 reads CASTRGGYDEQYF. CDR3 bases: TGTGCCAGCACACGAGGGGGATATGACGAGCAGTACTTC.

The chain uses TRBV7-9 and TRBJ2-3, with a weak D call TRBD1 (6 bases). The germline CDR1 and CDR2 sequences are SEHNR and FQNEAQ (reference sequence). Trimming removed 5 bases from V and 7 bases from J, with 10 bases in between. The CDR3 length is 12 residues. CDR3 loop: CASSLQGHTQYF. The CDR3 coding sequence is TGTGCCAGCAGCCTACAGGGTCATACGCAGTATTTT.

The V call is TRBV6-1, the J call TRBJ1-2; D unresolved. V was pared by 2 bases and J by 4 bases, with 8 bases between. From germline, CDR1 is MNHNS and CDR2 SASEGT. This CDR3 comprises 13 residues. For the CDR3, the DNA is TGTGCCAGCAGTGAATCGGGATTCTATGGCTACACCTTC. It specifies CASSESGFYGYTF.